Shown below are 8 T cell receptor beta chains from a single sample sequenced in a study of T cell repertoires in ileal Crohn's disease. Generated by immunoSEQ multiplex PCR, the TCRdb table keeps only in-frame clones and is missing some. The profile shows over 3,500 clones, 76% of them singletons. Sample: ileal tissue. These TCRs come from an adult with Crohn's disease.

This clone appeared a few times. CDR3 nucleotide sequence: TGTGCCAGCAGTGACGGGAGGTTCATCGAGCAGTACTTC. It encodes CASSDGRFIEQYF. The chain joins TRBV6-4 to TRBJ2-7, with D possibly being TRBD2 (6 bases). V was pared by 2 bases and J by 6 bases, with 11 bases between. CDR1 is MRHNA and CDR2 is SNTAGT in the germline V gene. The CDR3 covers 13 residues.

The chain has TRBV7-2 and TRBJ2-5; no definite D call. CDR3 length: 13 amino acids. CDR1 and CDR2 (germline): SGHTA, FQGNSA. V lost 7 bases and J 1 base, leaving 10 bases between the germline ends. The CDR3 sequence is CASNLVVQETQYF. CDR3 nucleotides: TGTGCCAGCAACCTAGTTGTCCAAGAGACCCAGTACTTC.

The V gene is TRBV9, the J gene TRBJ2-4; perhaps TRBD1 as D (6 bases). V was cut by 3 bases and J by 0 bases, with 13 bases left in between. The CDR3 contains 16 residues. Germline CDR1 is SGDLS and CDR2 is YYNGEE. The chain's CDR3 is CASSEQGLQAKNIQYF. As DNA, the CDR3 is TGTGCCAGCAGCGAGCAGGGGCTCCAAGCCAAAAACATTCAGTACTTC. Complete variable domain (other parts from reference TRBV9 and TRBJ2-4): DSGVTQTPKHLITATGQRVTLRCSPRSGDLSVYWYQQSLDQGLQFLIQYYNGEERAKGNILERFSAQQFPDLHSELNLSSLELGDSALYFCASSEQGLQAKNIQYFGAGTRLSVL.

V and J are TRBV5-4 and TRBJ1-1, with D perhaps matching TRBD1 (6 bases). The CDR3 is made up of 13 amino acids. V lost 3 bases, J lost 10 bases, and 16 bases lay in between. CDR1 and CDR2 (germline): SGHNT, YYREEE (reference sequence). The CDR3 DNA follows: TGTGCCAGCAGCTCTCCCGGGGGGCTGGGAGCTTTCTTT. Amino acid sequence: CASSSPGGLGAFF. Looking up the rest from reference TRBV5-4 and TRBJ1-1 gives the full variable domain: ETGVTQSPTHLIKTRGQQVTLRCSSQSGHNTVSWYQQALGQGPQFIFQYYREEENGRGNFPPRFSGLQFPNYSSELNVNALELDDSALYLCASSSPGGLGAFFGQGTRLTVV.

V gene TRBV11-2 combines with J gene TRBJ2-5, with a possible D match to TRBD1 (5 bases). The germline V gene encodes CDR1 SGHAT and CDR2 FQNNGV. V was trimmed by 5 bases and J by 5 bases, leaving 18 bases between them. CDR3 length: 15 residues. The CDR3 nucleotides read TGTGCCAGCAGCCCTTTAAACCAGGGTTACGAGACCCAGTACTTC. Protein: CASSPLNQGYETQYF.

This sequence joins TRBV29-1 and TRBJ2-7; a possible D gene is TRBD2 (7 bases). Germline CDR1 and CDR2: SQVTM and ANQGSEA. This CDR3 has 15 amino acids. With 2 bases removed from V and 5 bases from J, the gap between germline ends came to 19 bases. CDR3: CSVELGGRGVHEQYF. CDR3 coding DNA: TGCAGCGTTGAACTGGGGGGGCGCGGGGTCCACGAGCAGTACTTC.

This clone appeared a few times. This chain links TRBV6-1 with TRBJ1-2; unclear D gene. Between the trimmed V and J ends, which lost 4 bases and 7 bases, there was a span of 22 bases. Germline CDR1 MNHNS, CDR2 SASEGT. This CDR3 has 16 amino acids. The CDR3 bases are TGTGCCAGCAGTGGCAGAGACACCACGCGGGCAGGTGGCTACACCTTC. Protein sequence: CASSGRDTTRAGGYTF.

The gene calls are TRBV29-1 and TRBJ1-1; 8 nucleotides match TRBD1. Trimming at V came to 6 bases and at J to 1 base, leaving 1 base not matched to a gene. This CDR3 contains 12 residues. Germline V CDR1 and CDR2: SQVTM, ANQGSEA. For the CDR3, the DNA is TGCAGCGTCGGACAGGGGAACACTGAAGCTTTCTTT. Its protein is CSVGQGNTEAFF.